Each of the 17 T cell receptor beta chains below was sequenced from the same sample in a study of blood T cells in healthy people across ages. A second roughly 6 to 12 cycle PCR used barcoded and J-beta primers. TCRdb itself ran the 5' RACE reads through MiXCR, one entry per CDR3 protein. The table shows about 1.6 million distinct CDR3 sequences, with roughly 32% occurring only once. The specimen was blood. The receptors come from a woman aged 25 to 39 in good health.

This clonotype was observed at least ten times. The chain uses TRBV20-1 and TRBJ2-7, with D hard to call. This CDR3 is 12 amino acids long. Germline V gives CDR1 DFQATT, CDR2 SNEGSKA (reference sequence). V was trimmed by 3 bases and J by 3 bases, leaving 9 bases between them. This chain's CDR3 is CSARGISYEQYF. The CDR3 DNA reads TGCAGTGCTAGGGGGATTAGCTACGAGCAGTACTTC.

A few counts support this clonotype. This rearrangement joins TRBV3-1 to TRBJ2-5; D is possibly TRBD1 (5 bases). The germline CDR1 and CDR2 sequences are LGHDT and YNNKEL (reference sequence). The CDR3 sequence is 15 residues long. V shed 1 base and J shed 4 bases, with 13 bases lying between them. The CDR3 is CASSQVGQGRETQYF. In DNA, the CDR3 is TGTGCCAGCAGCCAAGTGGGGCAGGGAAGAGAGACCCAGTACTTC.

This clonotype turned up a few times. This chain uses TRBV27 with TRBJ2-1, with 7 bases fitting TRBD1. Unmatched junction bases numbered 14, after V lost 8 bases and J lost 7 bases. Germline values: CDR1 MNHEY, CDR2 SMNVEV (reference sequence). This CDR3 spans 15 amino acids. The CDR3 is CASGPTGTSWNEQFF. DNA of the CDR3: TGTGCCAGCGGACCGACAGGGACCTCTTGGAATGAGCAGTTCTTC.

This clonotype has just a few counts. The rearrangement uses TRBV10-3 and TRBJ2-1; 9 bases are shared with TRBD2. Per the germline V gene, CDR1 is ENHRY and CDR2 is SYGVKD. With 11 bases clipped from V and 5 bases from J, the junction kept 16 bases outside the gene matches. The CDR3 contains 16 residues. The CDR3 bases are TGTGCCGTCCACCCGGTTCGCGGGGGGGCCCACAATGAGCAGTTCTTC. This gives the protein CAVHPVRGGAHNEQFF.

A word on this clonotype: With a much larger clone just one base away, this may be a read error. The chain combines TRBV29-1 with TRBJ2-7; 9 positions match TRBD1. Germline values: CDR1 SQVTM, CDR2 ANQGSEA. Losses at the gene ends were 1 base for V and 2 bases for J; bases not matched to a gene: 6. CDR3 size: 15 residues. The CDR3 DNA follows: TGCAGCGTTGAAGGGGACAGGGAGACCCCCTACGAGCAGTACTTC. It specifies CSVEGDRETPYEQYF.

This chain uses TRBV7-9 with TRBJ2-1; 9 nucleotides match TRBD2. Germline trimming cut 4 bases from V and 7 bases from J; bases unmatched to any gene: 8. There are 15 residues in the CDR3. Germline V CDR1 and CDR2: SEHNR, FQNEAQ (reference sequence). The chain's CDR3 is CASSSLGLAPNEQFF. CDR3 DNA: TGTGCCAGCAGCTCCCTCGGACTAGCGCCGAATGAGCAGTTCTTC.

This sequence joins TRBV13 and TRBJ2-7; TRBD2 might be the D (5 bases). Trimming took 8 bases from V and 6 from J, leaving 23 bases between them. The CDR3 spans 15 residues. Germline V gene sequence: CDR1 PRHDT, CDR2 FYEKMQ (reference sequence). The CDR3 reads CASGGGAPHPTEQYF. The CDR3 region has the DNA TGTGCCAGCGGTGGAGGAGCTCCCCACCCGACCGAGCAGTACTTC.

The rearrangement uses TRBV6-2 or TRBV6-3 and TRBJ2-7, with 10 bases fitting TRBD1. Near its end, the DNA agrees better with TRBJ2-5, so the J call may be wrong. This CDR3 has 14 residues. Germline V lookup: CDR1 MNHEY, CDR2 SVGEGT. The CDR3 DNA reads TGTGCCAGCAGCCCCGACAGGGGGCCAAAGACCCAGTACTTC. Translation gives CASSPDRGPKTQYF.

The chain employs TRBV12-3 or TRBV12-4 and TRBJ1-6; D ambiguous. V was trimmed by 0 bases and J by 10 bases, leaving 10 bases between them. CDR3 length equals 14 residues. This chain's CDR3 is CASSLAGWESPLHF. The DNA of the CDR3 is TGTGCCAGCAGTTTAGCAGGGTGGGAATCACCCCTCCACTTT.

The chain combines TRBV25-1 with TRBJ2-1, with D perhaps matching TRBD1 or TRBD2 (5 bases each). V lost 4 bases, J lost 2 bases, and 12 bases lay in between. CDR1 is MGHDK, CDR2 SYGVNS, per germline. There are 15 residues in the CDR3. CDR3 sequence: CASSGYGTAYNEQFF. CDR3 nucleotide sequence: TGTGCCAGCAGTGGTTACGGGACGGCCTACAATGAGCAGTTCTTC.

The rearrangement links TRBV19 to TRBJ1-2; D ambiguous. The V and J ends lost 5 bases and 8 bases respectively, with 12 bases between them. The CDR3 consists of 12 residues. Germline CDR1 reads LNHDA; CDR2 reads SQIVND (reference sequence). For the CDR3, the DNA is TGTGCCAGTAGTCCATTCCGGGGAGGCTACACCTTC. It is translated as CASSPFRGGYTF.

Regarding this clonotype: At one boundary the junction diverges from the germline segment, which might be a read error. As DNA, the CDR3 is TGTACCAGCAGCCGACAGCAGTACCCTCCAGAGACCCAGTACTTC. Residues: CTSSRQQYPPETQYF. This rearrangement joins TRBV12-3 or TRBV12-4 to TRBJ2-5, with D perhaps TRBD1 (5 bases). The CDR3 runs 15 residues.

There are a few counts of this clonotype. This CDR3 reads CASSYCEQYF. The CDR3 nucleotides are TGTGCCAGCAGTTACTGCGAGCAGTACTTC. The V and J genes are TRBV6-5 and TRBJ2-7, with D unclear. V was pared by 1 base and J by 6 bases, with 1 base between. This CDR3 contains 10 residues. The germline CDR1 and CDR2 sequences are MNHEY and SVGAGI.

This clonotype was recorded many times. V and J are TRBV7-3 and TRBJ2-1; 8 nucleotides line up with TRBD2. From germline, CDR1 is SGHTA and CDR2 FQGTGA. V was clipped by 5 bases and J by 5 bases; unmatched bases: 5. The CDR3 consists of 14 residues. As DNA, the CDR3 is TGTGCCAGCAGCGACGGGGGGGCAAACAATGAGCAGTTCTTC. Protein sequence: CASSDGGANNEQFF.

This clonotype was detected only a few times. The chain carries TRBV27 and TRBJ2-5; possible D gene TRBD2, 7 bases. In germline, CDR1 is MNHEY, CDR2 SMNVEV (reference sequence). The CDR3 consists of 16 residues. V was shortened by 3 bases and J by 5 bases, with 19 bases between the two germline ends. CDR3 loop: CASSFGTLGGLETQYF. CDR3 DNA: TGTGCCAGCAGTTTTGGGACCCTGGGGGGGCTCGAGACCCAGTACTTC.

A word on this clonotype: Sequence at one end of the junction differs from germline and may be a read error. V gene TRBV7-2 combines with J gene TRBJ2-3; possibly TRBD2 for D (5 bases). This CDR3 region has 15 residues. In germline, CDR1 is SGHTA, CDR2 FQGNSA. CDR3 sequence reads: CASSLGGSRTDTRYF. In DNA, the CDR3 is TGTGCCAGCAGCTTAGGCGGGTCCCGCACAGATACGCGGTATTTT. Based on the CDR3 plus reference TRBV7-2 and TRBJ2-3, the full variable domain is GAGVSQSPSNKVTEKGKDVELRCDPISGHTALYWYRQSLGQGLEFLIYFQGNSAPDKSGLPSDRFSAERTGGSVSTLTIQRTQQEDSAVYLCASSLGGSRTDTRYFGPGTRLTVL.

The CDR3 here is CASRSSLGAKNIQYF. DNA for the CDR3: TGTGCCAGCAGGTCCAGCTTGGGGGCCAAAAACATTCAGTACTTC. This sequence joins TRBV27 and TRBJ2-4; D is undetermined. The CDR3 runs 15 residues. Trimming removed 6 bases at V and 1 base at J, with 13 bases between. Germline assignment: CDR1 MNHEY and CDR2 SMNVEV (reference sequence).